A selection of T cell receptor beta chains follows, all from one sample in a study of beta chain features in type 1 diabetes. The data were produced by immunoSEQ multiplex PCR, yet TCRdb's version contains in-frame clones alone and is incomplete. The sample lists around 300,000 clones, 8% seen once, with approximately 0.99% in the top ten. Source material: central memory CD4+ T cells from blood. These receptors all stem from a young woman in good health. Both conserved end residues are part of each CDR3. Clone size is not always given. Where it is, it says once, few, many or a class for expanded clones.

V gene	clone size	CDR3 length	J gene	CDR3 protein
TRBV7-9	.	15	TRBJ2-1	CASRRGQRVNNEQFF
TRBV7-6	.	13	TRBJ1-1	CASSPGQPFEAFF
TRBV4-3	many	14	TRBJ2-2	CASSQPAGPGELFF
TRBV19	few	13	TRBJ1-5	CASRGNWDQPQHF
TRBV7-3	.	14	TRBJ2-2	CASSLSGDTGELFF
TRBV4-1	.	17	TRBJ2-1	CASSHLGRETRQVEQFF
TRBV30	few	15	TRBJ2-5	CAWSLGTSDKETQYF
TRBV19	few	15	TRBJ1-4	CASSIKNRVSEKLFF
TRBV28	few	13	TRBJ2-3	CASTAVVTDTQYF
TRBV9	few	14	TRBJ2-5	CASSGGQNQETQYF
TRBV9	few	14	TRBJ2-3	CASSVGDNTDTQYF
TRBV29-1	.	12	TRBJ1-1	CSVVIGNTEAFF
TRBV29-1	few	11	TRBJ1-2	CSVLSSRGYTF
TRBV4-2	.	14	TRBJ2-3	CASSQGQGPDTQYF
TRBV19	few	17	TRBJ2-2	CASSIDDRVSNTGELFF
TRBV28	.	14	TRBJ1-2	CASSFGWAYYGYTF
TRBV27	many	15	TRBJ2-5	CASRDISGVRETQYF
TRBV29-1	few	12	TRBJ2-7	CSVRPGDYEQYF
TRBV7-8	.	17	TRBJ1-4	CASSSRAGAVSNEKLFF
TRBV9	once	13	TRBJ2-3	CASSVEPKDTQYF
TRBV5-1	.	16	TRBJ1-3	CASSPIPQGSGNTIYF
TRBV6-5	few	11	TRBJ1-1	CASSYGGQAFF
TRBV29-1	.	14	TRBJ1-4	CSVGQGATNEKLFF